Described below is a single T cell receptor (beta chain) sequence and its context. This sample is part of a study of blood T cell repertoires in COVID-19. Whole-study context: From the United States, Italy and Spain came samples of acute and convalescent COVID-19. T cells, B-cell-depleted T cells, or PBMCs provided the cDNA or gDNA that served as material.

In the source study's methods: Estimated nucleated cell counts came from reference gene primer amplification. Profiled with immunoSEQ multiplex PCR; TCRdb holds only in-frame clones, not every one. V, J and clone size are taken as reported in that table, and D and trimming were inferred from the DNA itself. The sample gives about 59,000 clones, approximately 92% of which show up once; 15% to 20% is in the top ten. This clonotype originated in an elderly man with acute or convalescent COVID-19. Sequencing used peripheral blood.

As DNA, the CDR3 is TGTGCCAGCGGCCCACCTGCCAGGGGCCTCCACTTT. Translating gives CASGPPARGLHF. The chain links TRBV27 to TRBJ1-6; D possibly corresponds to TRBD1 (6 bases). The germline CDR1 and CDR2 sequences are MNHEY and SMNVEV (reference sequence). V was clipped by 8 bases and J by 15 bases, with 17 bases between them. This CDR3 contains 12 residues.